The entry that follows covers one TCR beta chain sequence. These data come from a study of blood T cell repertoires in COVID-19. About the research overall: Sites in the United States, Italy and Spain provided acute and convalescent COVID-19 samples.

Each participant's cohort was designated according to participant-reported clinical history. The assay was immunoSEQ multiplex PCR, and TCRdb's table has in-frame clones only and misses some. Of more than 250,000 clones detected, roughly 89% appear once; the ten largest clones hold 1.5% to 2%. V gave up 5 bases and J gave up 2 bases, with 15 bases separating them. CDR1 is MNHNY and CDR2 is SVGAGI in the germline V gene (reference sequence). CDR3 length equals 15 residues. The chain combines TRBV6-6 with TRBJ1-2; maybe TRBD1 (5 bases). This receptor was identified in a woman between 18 and 30 years old with acute COVID-19. Sample: PBMCs or T cells enriched from blood (not recorded which). In DNA form, the CDR3 reads TGTGCCAGCAGTAACGGAGGGACGGGGAACTATGGCTACACCTTC. Residues: CASSNGGTGNYGYTF.